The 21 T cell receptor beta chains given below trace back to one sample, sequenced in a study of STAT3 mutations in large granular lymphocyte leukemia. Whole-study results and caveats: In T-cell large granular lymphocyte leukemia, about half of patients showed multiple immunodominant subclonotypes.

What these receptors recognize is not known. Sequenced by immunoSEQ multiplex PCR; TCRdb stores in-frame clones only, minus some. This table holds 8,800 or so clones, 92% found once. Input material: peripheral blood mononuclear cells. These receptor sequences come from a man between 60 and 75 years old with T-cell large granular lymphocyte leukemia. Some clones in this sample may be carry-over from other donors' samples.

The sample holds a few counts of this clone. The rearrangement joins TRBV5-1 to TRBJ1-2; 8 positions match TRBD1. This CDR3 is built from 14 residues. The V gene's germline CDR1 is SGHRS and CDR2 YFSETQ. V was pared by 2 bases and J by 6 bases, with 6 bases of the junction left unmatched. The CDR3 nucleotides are TGCGCCAGCAGCTTCCTCGACAGGGGCGATGGCTACACCTTC. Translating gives CASSFLDRGDGYTF.

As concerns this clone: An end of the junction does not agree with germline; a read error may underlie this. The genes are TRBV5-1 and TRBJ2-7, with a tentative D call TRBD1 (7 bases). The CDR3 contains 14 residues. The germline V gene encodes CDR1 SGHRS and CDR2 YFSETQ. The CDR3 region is CASRFSRGAYEQYF. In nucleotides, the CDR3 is TGCGCCAGCCGCTTCAGCAGGGGGGCCTACGAGCAGTACTTC.

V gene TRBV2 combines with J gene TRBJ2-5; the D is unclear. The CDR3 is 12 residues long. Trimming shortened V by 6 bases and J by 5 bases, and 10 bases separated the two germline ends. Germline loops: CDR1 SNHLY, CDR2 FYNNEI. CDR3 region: CASRTTGETQYF. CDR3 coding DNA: TGTGCCAGCAGAACCACCGGGGAGACCCAGTACTTC. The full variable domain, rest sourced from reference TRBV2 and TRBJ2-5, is EPEVTQTPSHQVTQMGQEVILRCVPISNHLYFYWYRQILGQKVEFLVSFYNNEISEKSEIFDDQFSVERPDGSNFTLKIRSTKLEDSAMYFCASRTTGETQYFGPGTRLLVL.

CDR3 in amino acids: CASSFPHSGSSYEQYF. The DNA for the CDR3 is TGTGCCAGCAGCTTCCCCCATAGCGGGAGCTCCTACGAGCAGTACTTC. The V gene is TRBV5-6, the J gene TRBJ2-7; 9 bases map to TRBD2. This CDR3 comprises 16 residues. The germline gives CDR1 SGHDT, CDR2 YYEEEE. J was trimmed by 0 bases and V by 2 bases; bases with no gene match: 6.

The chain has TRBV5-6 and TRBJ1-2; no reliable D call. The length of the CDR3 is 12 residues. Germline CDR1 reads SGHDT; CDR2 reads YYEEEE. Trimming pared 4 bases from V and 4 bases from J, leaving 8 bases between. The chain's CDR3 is CASSLKGYGYTF. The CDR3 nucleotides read TGTGCCAGCAGCCTCAAAGGCTATGGCTACACCTTC.

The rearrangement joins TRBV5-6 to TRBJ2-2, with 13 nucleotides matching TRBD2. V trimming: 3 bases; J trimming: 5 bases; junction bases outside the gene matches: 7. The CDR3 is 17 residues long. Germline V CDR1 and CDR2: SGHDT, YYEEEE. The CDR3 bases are TGTGCCAGCAGCTGGGGGACTAGCGGGACTGGAACCGGGGAGCTGTTTTTT. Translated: CASSWGTSGTGTGELFF.

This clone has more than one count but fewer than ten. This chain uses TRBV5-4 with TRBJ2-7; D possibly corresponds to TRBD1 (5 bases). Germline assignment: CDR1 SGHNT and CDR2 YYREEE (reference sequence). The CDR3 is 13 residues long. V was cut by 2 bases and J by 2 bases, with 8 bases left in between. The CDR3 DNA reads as TGTGCCAGCAGCTTAAGGGGCGCCTACGAGCAGTACTTC. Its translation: CASSLRGAYEQYF.

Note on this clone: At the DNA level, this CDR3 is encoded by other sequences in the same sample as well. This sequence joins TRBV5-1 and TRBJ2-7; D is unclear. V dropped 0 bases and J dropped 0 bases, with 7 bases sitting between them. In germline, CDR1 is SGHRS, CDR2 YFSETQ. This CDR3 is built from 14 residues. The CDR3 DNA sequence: TGCGCCAGCAGCTTGGATCCCAGCTCCTACGAGCAGTACTTC. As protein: CASSLDPSSYEQYF. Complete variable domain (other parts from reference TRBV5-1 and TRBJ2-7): KAGVTQTPRYLIKTRGQQVTLSCSPISGHRSVSWYQQTPGQGLQFLFEYFSETQRNKGNFPGRFSGRQFSNSRSEMNVSTLELGDSALYLCASSLDPSSYEQYFGPGTRLTVT.

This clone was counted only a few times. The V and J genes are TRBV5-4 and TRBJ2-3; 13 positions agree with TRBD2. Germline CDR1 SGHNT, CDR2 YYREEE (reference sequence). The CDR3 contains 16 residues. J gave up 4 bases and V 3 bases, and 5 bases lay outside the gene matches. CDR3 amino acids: CASSSRLAGGPDTQYF. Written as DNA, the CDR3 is TGTGCCAGCAGCTCCCGACTAGCGGGAGGCCCAGATACGCAGTATTTT.

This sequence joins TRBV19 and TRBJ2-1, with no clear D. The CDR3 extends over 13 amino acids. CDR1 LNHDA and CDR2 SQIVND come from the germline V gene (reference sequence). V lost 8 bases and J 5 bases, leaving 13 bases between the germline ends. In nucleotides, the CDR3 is TGTGCCAGTCGGCCCTCCGTGAACAATGAGCAGTTCTTC. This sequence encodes CASRPSVNNEQFF.

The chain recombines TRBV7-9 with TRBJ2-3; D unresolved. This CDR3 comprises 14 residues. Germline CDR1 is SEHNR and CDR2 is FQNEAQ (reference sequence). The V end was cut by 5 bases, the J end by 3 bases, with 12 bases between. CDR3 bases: TGTGCCAGCAGCATCATGACCGGGACAGATACGCAGTATTTT. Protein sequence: CASSIMTGTDTQYF.

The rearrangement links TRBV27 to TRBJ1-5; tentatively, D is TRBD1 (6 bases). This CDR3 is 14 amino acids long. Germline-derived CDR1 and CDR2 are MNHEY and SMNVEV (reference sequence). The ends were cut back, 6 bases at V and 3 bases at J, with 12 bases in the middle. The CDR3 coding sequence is TGTGCCAGCAGAACCGACAGGTCCAATCAGCCCCAGCATTTT. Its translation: CASRTDRSNQPQHF.

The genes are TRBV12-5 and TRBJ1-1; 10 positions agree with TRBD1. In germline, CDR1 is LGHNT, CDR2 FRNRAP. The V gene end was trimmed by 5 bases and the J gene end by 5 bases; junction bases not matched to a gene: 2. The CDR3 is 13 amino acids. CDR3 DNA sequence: TGTGCTAGTGGTGTGGACAGGGGGACTGAAGCTTTCTTT. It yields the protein CASGVDRGTEAFF.

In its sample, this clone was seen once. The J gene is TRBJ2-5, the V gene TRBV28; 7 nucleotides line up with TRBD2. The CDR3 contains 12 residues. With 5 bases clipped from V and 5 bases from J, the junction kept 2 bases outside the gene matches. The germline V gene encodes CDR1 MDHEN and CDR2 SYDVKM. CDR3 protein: CASSGGDETQYF. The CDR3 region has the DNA TGTGCCAGCAGTGGGGGGGATGAGACCCAGTACTTC.

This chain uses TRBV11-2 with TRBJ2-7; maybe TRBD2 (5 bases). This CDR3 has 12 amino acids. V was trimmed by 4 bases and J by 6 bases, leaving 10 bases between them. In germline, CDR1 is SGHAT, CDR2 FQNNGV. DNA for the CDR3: TGTGCCAGCAGCTCTTCGGGGTCCGAGCAGTACTTC. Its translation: CASSSSGSEQYF.

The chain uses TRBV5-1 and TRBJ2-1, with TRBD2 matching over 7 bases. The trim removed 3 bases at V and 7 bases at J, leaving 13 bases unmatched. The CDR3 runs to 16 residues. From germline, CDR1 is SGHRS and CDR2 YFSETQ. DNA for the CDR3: TGCGCCAGCAGCTCCGAGAGGGGCGGGAGTTTGAATGAGCAGTTCTTC. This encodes CASSSERGGSLNEQFF.

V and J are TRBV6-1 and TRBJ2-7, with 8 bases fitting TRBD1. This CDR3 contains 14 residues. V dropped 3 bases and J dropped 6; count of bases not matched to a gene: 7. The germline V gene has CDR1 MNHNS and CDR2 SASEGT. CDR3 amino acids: CASSDRRGQSEQYF. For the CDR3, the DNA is TGTGCCAGCAGTGACCGCAGGGGGCAAAGCGAGCAGTACTTC.

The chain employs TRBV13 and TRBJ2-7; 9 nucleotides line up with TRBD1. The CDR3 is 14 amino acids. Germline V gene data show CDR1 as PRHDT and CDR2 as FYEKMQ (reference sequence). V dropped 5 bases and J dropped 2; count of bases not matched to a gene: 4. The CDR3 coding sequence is TGTGCCAGCAGCATCCGGGACAGGGCCTACGAGCAGTACTTC. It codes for CASSIRDRAYEQYF.

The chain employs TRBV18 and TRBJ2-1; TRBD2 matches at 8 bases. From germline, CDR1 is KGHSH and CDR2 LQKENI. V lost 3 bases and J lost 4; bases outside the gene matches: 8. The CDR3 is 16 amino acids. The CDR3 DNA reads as TGTGCCAGCTCACCCTCCGGAGCGGGAGTATACAATGAGCAGTTCTTC. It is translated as CASSPSGAGVYNEQFF.

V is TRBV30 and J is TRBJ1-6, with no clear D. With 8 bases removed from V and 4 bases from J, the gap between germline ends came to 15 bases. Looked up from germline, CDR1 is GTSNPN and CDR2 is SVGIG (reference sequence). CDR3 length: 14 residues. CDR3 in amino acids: CATDDVGYNSPLHF. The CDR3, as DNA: TGTGCCACTGACGACGTCGGTTATAATTCACCCCTCCACTTT.

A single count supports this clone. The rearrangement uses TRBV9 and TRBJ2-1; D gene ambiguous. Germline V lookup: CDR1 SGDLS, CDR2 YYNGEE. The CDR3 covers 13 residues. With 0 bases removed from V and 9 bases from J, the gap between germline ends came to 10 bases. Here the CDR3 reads CASSVDELGEQFF. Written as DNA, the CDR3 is TGTGCCAGCAGCGTAGACGAGCTTGGTGAGCAGTTCTTC. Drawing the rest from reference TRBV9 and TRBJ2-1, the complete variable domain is DSGVTQTPKHLITATGQRVTLRCSPRSGDLSVYWYQQSLDQGLQFLIQYYNGEERAKGNILERFSAQQFPDLHSELNLSSLELGDSALYFCASSVDELGEQFFGPGTRLTVL.